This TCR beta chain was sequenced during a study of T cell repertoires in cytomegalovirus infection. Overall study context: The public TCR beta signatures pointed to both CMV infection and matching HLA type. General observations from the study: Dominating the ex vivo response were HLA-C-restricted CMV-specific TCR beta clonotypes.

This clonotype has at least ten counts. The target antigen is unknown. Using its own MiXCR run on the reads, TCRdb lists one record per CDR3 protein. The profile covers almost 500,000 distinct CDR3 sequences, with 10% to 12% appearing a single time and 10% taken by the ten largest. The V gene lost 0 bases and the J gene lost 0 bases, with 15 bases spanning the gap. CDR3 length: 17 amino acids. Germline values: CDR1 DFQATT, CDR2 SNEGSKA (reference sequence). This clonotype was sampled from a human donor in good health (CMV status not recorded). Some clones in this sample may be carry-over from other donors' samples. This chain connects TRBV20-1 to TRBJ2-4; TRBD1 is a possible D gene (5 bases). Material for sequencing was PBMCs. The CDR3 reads CSARDWGTGVAKNIQYF. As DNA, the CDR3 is TGCAGTGCTAGAGATTGGGGTACAGGAGTAGCCAAAAACATTCAGTACTTC.